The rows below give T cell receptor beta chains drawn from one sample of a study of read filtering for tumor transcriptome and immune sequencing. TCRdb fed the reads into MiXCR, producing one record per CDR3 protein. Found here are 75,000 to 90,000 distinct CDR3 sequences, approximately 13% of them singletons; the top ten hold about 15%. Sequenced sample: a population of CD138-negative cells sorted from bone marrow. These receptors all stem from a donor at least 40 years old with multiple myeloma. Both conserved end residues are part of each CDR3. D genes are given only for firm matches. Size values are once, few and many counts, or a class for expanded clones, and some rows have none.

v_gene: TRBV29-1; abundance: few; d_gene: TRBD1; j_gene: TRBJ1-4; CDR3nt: TGCAGCGTTTTACAGGGGCAGGGCGAAAAACTGTTTTTT; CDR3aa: CSVLQGQGEKLFF
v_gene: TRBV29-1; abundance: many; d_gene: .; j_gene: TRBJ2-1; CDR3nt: TGCAGCGTTGAATTATTTAGCTCCTACAATGAGCAGTTCTTC; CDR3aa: CSVELFSSYNEQFF
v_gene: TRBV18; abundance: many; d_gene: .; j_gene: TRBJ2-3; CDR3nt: TGTGCCAGCTCACCCCTTTTCGCAGATACGCAGTATTTT; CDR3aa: CASSPLFADTQYF
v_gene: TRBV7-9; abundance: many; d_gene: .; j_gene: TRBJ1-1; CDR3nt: TGTGCCAGCAGCTCATCCAACAGGGTCACTGAAGCTTTCTTT; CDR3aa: CASSSSNRVTEAFF
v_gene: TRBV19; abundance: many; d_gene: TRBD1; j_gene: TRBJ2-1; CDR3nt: TGTGCCAGTAGTAATCCCGGGACAGTTATTAATGAGCAGTTCTTC; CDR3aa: CASSNPGTVINEQFF
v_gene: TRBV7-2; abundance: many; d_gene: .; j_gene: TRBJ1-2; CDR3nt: TGTGCCAGCACCATCAATCCCGGGGCAGCCGATGGCTACACCTTC; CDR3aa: CASTINPGAADGYTF
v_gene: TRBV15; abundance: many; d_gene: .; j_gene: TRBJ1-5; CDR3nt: TGTGCCACCGCGGGGGGTCGTAGCAATCAGCCCCAGCATTTT; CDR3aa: CATAGGRSNQPQHF
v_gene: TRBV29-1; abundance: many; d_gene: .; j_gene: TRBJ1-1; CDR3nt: TGCAGCGTTGTTCCGAACACTGAAGCTTTCTTT; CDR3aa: CSVVPNTEAFF
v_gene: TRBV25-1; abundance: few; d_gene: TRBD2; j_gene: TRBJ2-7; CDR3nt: TGTGCCAGCGGTGACCCTACTAGCGGGAGACAGCAATACTTC; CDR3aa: CASGDPTSGRQQYF
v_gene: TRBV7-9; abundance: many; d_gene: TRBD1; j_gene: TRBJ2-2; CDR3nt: TGTGCCAGCAGCTCCTCAGACAGGGGCCGGGGAACCGGGGAGCTGTTTTTT; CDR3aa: CASSSSDRGRGTGELFF
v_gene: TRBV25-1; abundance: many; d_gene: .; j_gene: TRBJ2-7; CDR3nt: TGTGCCAGCAGTGAATCGGCGGGACGGAGGGCTTACGAGCAGTACTTC; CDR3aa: CASSESAGRRAYEQYF
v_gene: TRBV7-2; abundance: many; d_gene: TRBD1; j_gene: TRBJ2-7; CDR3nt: TGTGCCAGCAGCTCGAGACAGGGTTCCGACGAGCAGTACTTC; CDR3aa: CASSSRQGSDEQYF
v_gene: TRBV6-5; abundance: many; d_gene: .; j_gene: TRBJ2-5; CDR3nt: TGTGCCAGCAGCCGGGGGCTACGCCGGCAAGAGACCCAGTACTTC; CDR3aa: CASSRGLRRQETQYF
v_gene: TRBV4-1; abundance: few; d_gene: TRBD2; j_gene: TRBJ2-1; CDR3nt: TGCGCCAGCAGCCCCCAAGCGGGAGGGCACGGTGAGCAGTTCTTC; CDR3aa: CASSPQAGGHGEQFF
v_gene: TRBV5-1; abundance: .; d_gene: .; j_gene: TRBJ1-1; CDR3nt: TGCGCCAGCAGCCCTAGCCTCATGAACACTGAAGCTTTCTTT; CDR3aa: CASSPSLMNTEAFF
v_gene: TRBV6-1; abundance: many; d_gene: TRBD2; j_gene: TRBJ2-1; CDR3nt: TGTGCCAGCAGTGAACTCGGACTAGCGGCCCATGAGCAGTTCTTC; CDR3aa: CASSELGLAAHEQFF
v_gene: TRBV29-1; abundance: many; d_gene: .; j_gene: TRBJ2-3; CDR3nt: TGCAGCGTTTGGCAGCGGATCACAGATACGCAGTATTTT; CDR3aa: CSVWQRITDTQYF
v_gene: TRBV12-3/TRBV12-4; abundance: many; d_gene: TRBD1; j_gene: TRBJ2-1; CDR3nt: TGTGCCAGCGGAACCGGGACAGGGGGCTTGTATGAGCAGTTCTTC; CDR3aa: CASGTGTGGLYEQFF
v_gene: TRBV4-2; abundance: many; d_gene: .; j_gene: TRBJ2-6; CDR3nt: TGTGCCAGCAGCCAAGATAGCGGAGGGGTTGGGGCCAACGTCCTGACTTTC; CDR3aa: CASSQDSGGVGANVLTF
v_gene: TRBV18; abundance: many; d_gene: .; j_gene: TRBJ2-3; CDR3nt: TGTGCCAGCTCACCGGACCTAGATACGCAGTATTTT; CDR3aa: CASSPDLDTQYF
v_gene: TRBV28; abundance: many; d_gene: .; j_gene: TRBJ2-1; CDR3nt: TGTGCCAGCACAGCGGAGGATTTCAATGAGCAGTTCTTC; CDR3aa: CASTAEDFNEQFF
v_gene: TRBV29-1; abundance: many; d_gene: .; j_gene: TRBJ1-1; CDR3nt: TGCAGCGCCGCAGGACAGTTGAACACTGAAGCTTTCTTT; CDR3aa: CSAAGQLNTEAFF
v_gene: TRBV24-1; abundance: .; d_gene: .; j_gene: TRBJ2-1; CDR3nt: TGTGCCACCAGTGGAACCTTTAACAATGAGCAGTTCTTC; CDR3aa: CATSGTFNNEQFF
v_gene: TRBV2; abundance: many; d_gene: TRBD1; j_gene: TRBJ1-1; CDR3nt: TGTGCCAGCACCGGTGGGACAGGGGGGACTGAAGCTTTCTTT; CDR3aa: CASTGGTGGTEAFF
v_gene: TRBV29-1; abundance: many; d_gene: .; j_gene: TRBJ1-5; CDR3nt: TGCAGCGTTGAACAGGGAGGCAATCAGCCCCAGCATTTT; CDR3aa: CSVEQGGNQPQHF
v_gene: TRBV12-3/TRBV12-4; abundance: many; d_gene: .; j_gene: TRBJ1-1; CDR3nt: TGTGCCAGCAGTTTCGCAGGGATTACTGAAGCTTTCTTT; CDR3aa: CASSFAGITEAFF
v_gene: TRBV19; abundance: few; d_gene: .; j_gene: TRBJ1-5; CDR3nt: TGTGCCAGTAGTATAGGTCAGGGATCGTCGAGCAATCAGCCCCAGCGTTTT; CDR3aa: CASSIGQGSSSNQPQRF
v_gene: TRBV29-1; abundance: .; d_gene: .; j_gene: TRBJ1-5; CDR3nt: TGCAGCGTTGCTACAGGGAGTTGGCAGACCCAGCATTTT; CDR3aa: CSVATGSWQTQHF
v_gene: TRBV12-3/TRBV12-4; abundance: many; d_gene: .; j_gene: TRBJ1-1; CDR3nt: TGTGCCAGCAGTTTGGGAGTGACTGAAGCTTTCTTT; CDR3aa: CASSLGVTEAFF
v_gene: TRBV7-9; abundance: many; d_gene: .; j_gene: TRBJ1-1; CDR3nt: TGTGCCAGCAGCTTAAGTACCTTT; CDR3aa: CASSLSTF
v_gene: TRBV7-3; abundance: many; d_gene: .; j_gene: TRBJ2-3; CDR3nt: TGTGCCAGCAGCCGTGGAAGCACAGATACGCAGTATTTT; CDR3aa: CASSRGSTDTQYF
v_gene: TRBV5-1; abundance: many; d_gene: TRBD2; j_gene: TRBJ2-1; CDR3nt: TGCGCCAGCAGCTTCTTCGCGGGGGAGAATGAGCAGTTCTTC; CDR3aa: CASSFFAGENEQFF
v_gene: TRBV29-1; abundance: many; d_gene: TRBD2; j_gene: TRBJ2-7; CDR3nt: TGCAGCGTTGTAACTTCCGGTACTAGCGGGGGGTACTACGAGCAGTACTTC; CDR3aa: CSVVTSGTSGGYYEQYF
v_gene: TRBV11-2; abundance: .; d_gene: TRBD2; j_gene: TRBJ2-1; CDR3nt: TGTGCCAGCAGCTTGACTAGCGGGAATTACAATGAGCAGTTCTTC; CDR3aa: CASSLTSGNYNEQFF
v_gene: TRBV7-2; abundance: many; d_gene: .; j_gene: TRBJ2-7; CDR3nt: TGTGCCAGCAGCTTAGGATCCGGAAGCGGGTACGAGCAGTACTTC; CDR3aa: CASSLGSGSGYEQYF
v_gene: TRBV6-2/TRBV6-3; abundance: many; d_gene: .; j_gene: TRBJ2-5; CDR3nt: TGTGCCAGCAGCAAAGGGGGGACCCAGTACTTC; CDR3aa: CASSKGGTQYF
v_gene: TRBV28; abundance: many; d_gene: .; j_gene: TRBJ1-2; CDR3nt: TGTGCCAGCAGTCAAGGGGTTGTTAACTATGGCTACACCTTC; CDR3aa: CASSQGVVNYGYTF
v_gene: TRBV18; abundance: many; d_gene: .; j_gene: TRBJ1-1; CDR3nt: TGTGCCAGCCGGGAACAGGAGCGGAACACTGAAGCTTTCTTT; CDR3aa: CASREQERNTEAFF
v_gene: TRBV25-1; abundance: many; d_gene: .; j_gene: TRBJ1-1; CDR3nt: TGTGCCAGCAGTGAAGGCAGGAGTGAAGCTTTCTTT; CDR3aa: CASSEGRSEAFF
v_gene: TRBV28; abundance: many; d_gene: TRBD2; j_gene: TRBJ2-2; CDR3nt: TGTGCCAGCAGGCCGGGACTAGCGGGAGCTAACGGGGAGCTGTTTTTT; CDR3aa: CASRPGLAGANGELFF
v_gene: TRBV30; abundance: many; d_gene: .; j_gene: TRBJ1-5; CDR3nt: TGTGCCTGGAGTGGACCCAGGGTGGGCAATCAGCCCCAGCATTTT; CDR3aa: CAWSGPRVGNQPQHF
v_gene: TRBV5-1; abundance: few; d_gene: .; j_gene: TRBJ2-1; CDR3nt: TGCGCCAGCAAAAGGGAGGAGCGGTACAATGAGCAGTTCTTC; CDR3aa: CASKREERYNEQFF
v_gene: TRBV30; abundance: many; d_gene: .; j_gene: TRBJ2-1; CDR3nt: TGTGCCTGGAGTTCGGATTACAACAATGAGCAGTTCTTC; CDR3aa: CAWSSDYNNEQFF
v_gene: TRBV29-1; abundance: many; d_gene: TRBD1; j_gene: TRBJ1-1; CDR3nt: TGCAGCGTTGAACTACAGGGGGATACTGAAGCTTTCTTT; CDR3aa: CSVELQGDTEAFF
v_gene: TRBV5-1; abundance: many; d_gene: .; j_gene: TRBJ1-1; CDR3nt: TGCGCCAGCACAGGGGTTCTGGACACTGAAGCTTTCTTT; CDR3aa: CASTGVLDTEAFF
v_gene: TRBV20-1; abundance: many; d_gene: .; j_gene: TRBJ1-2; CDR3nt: TGCAGTGCAAACCAGGGAGGCTATGGCTACACCTTC; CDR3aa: CSANQGGYGYTF
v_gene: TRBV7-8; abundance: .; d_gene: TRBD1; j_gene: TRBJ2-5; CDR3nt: TGTGCCAGCAGCTCGGGACAGGGGCCTCTCGAGACCCAGTACTTC; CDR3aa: CASSSGQGPLETQYF
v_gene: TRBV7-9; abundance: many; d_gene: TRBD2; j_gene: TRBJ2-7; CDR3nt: TGTGCCAGCAGCCCCGGGACTAGCGGGAGAACGGCATACGAGCAGTACTTC; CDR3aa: CASSPGTSGRTAYEQYF
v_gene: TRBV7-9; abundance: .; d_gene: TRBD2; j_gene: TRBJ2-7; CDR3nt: TGTGCCAGCAGCCCTTTAGCGGGTCCCTCCTACGAGCAGTACTTC; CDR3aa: CASSPLAGPSYEQYF
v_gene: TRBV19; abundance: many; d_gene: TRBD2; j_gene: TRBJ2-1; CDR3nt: TGTGCCAGTAGTCCGACTAGCGGGAGAAATGAGCAGTTCTTC; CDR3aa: CASSPTSGRNEQFF